This T cell receptor (beta chain) was documented in a study of cytomegalovirus exposure and HLA in healthy donors. In germline, CDR1 is GTSNPN, CDR2 SVGIG (reference sequence). There are 16 residues in the CDR3. The trim removed 1 base at V and 4 bases at J, leaving 10 bases unmatched. With 60 Vbeta and 13 Jbeta primers, the PCR was carried out. The repertoire was sequenced with immunoSEQ multiplex PCR; TCRdb's copy has only in-frame clones and lacks some. The sample comprises roughly 110,000 clones, approximately 74% of which are singletons, and 12% to 15% rests with the top ten. Study results and limitations: In an earlier analysis, about 87% or about 30%: the productive usage of most TCR beta V segments. The study labeled more than 150 TCR beta chains cytomegalovirus-associated.

As concerns this clone: What it binds is unknown.

The sequence derives from a woman between 40 and 50 years old in good health and CMV-seropositive. Sequenced: PBMCs. The rearrangement uses TRBV30 and TRBJ1-2, with 9 bases lining up with TRBD1. CDR3 bases: TGTGCCTGGAGTGCCTCACCGGGACAGGGCTTCTATGGCTACACCTTC. This sequence encodes CAWSASPGQGFYGYTF. Full variable domain (rest looked up from reference TRBV30 and TRBJ1-2): SQTIHQWPATLVQPVGSPLSLECTVEGTSNPNLYWYRQAAGRGLQLLFYSVGIGQISSEVPQNLSASRPQDRQFILSSKKLLLSDSGFYLCAWSASPGQGFYGYTFGSGTRLTVV.